The 12 T cell receptor beta chains reported below all come from one sample, sequenced in a study of neurological immune-mediated disorders. Each CDR3 protein gets one entry after TCRdb re-called the 5' RACE reads with MiXCR. The repertoire holds about 29,000 distinct CDR3 sequences, with about 12% as singletons. The specimen was PBMCs. The receptors here all came from a woman aged 60-70 years in good health.

The table lists this clonotype with many counts. Here the CDR3 reads CASSLSAYNEQFF. The CDR3 DNA is TGTGCCAGCAGTTTATCTGCTTACAATGAGCAGTTCTTC. The chain links TRBV12-3 or TRBV12-4 to TRBJ2-1; D uncertain. The ends were cut back, 2 bases at V and 4 bases at J, with 6 bases in the middle. The CDR3 has 13 amino acids.

In its sample, this clonotype was seen many times. The CDR3: CASSLGQGAHNEQFF. The CDR3 nucleotides read TGTGCCAGCAGCCTCGGACAGGGGGCACACAATGAGCAGTTCTTC. The chain recombines TRBV12-3 or TRBV12-4 with TRBJ2-1; 11 bases are shared with TRBD1. The CDR3 covers 15 residues. The V gene end was trimmed by 6 bases and the J gene end by 5 bases; junction bases not matched to a gene: 6.

This clonotype has at least ten counts. The chain is built from TRBV6-6 and TRBJ2-7, with D tentatively TRBD1 or TRBD2 (5 bases each). Trimming took 10 bases from V and 3 from J, leaving 19 bases between them. Germline CDR1 MNHNY, CDR2 SVGAGI (reference sequence). The CDR3 has 14 residues. As DNA, the CDR3 is TGTGCCACTAACCAAGGGACGGGAAACTACGAGCAGTACTTC. Protein sequence: CATNQGTGNYEQYF.

A word on this clonotype: Mismatch with germline at one junction end may stem from a read error. This sequence joins TRBV20-1 and TRBJ1-2; TRBD1 might be the D (5 bases). CDR3 length: 15 residues. Germline V gene data show CDR1 as DFQATT and CDR2 as SNEGSKA (reference sequence). The CDR3 bases are TGCAGTACTAGTTTCAGTGGGTCAGGGACCTATGGCTACACCTTC. Translation gives CSTSFSGSGTYGYTF.

This clonotype has ten or more counts. CDR3 sequence reads: CASSLARSGQGYQPQHF. The CDR3 DNA follows: TGTGCCAGCAGCTTGGCCCGGTCGGGACAGGGGTATCAGCCCCAGCATTTT. This chain joins TRBV5-8 and TRBJ1-5; 10 bases match TRBD1. The V gene end was trimmed by 0 bases and the J gene end by 5 bases; junction bases not matched to a gene: 8. Germline V lookup: CDR1 SGHTS, CDR2 YDEGEE. This CDR3 region has 17 residues. Looking up the rest from reference TRBV5-8 and TRBJ1-5 gives the full variable domain: EAGVTQSPTHLIKTRGQQATLRCSPISGHTSVYWYQQALGLGLQFLLWYDEGEERNRGNFPPRFSGRQFPNYSSELNVNALELEDSALYLCASSLARSGQGYQPQHFGDGTRLSIL.

This clonotype was detected many times. The chain carries TRBV6-5 and TRBJ2-5; the D gene is possibly TRBD2 (8 bases). CDR1 and CDR2 (germline): MNHEY, SVGAGI. The CDR3 is made up of 15 amino acids. V lost 5 bases, J lost 5 bases, and 18 bases lay in between. This CDR3 reads CASSRGGDRGETQYF. CDR3 nucleotide sequence: TGTGCCAGCAGTCGGGGGGGGGACAGAGGGGAGACCCAGTACTTC.

This clonotype was observed at least ten times. This chain links TRBV7-2 with TRBJ2-7, with TRBD2 matching over 10 bases. The V segment lost 1 base and the J segment 0 bases; nucleotides outside the gene matches: 3. Germline-derived CDR1 and CDR2 are SGHTA and FQGNSA. There are 16 residues in the CDR3. DNA of the CDR3: TGTGCCAGCAGCTTAGAACTAGCGGGGATCTCCTACGAGCAGTACTTC. Translated, it gives CASSLELAGISYEQYF.

This clonotype was counted at least ten times. The gene calls are TRBV11-2 and TRBJ1-1, with D possibly being TRBD1 (5 bases). The germline V gene encodes CDR1 SGHAT and CDR2 FQNNGV. Trimming took 9 bases from V and 4 from J, leaving 9 bases between them. The CDR3 spans 11 residues. The CDR3 region is CASTRVTEAFF. The CDR3 bases are TGTGCCAGTACCAGGGTCACTGAAGCTTTCTTT.

This clonotype was observed at least ten times. The V and J genes are TRBV3-1 and TRBJ1-1; D unresolved. Germline V gives CDR1 LGHDT, CDR2 YNNKEL (reference sequence). The V gene lost 3 bases and the J gene lost 1 base, with 15 bases spanning the gap. The CDR3 has 16 amino acids. Here the CDR3 DNA reads TGTGCCAGCAGCCAGGGAGGTATAATGGGGAACACTGAAGCTTTCTTT. It encodes CASSQGGIMGNTEAFF. Filled out from reference TRBV3-1 and TRBJ1-1, the complete variable domain reads DTAVSQTPKYLVTQMGNDKSIKCEQNLGHDTMYWYKQDSKKFLKIMFSYNNKELIINETVPNRFSPKSPDKAHLNLHINSLELGDSAVYFCASSQGGIMGNTEAFFGQGTRLTVV.

Relative to its sample, this clonotype is medium-sized. The rearrangement links TRBV5-5 to TRBJ2-7; TRBD1 matches 7 bases. Trimming at V came to 4 bases and at J to 6 bases, leaving 13 bases not matched to a gene. The CDR3 is 15 amino acids. Germline V gene lookup returns CDR1 SGHKS and CDR2 YYEKEE (reference sequence). In DNA, the CDR3 is TGTGCCAGCAGCCATTACAACAGGGGACCGGCCGAGCAGTACTTC. Translated: CASSHYNRGPAEQYF.

This clonotype has ten or more counts. The rearrangement uses TRBV20-1 and TRBJ2-7, with a weak D call TRBD1 (5 bases). V dropped 6 bases and J dropped 6 bases, with 12 bases sitting between them. Germline CDR1 DFQATT, CDR2 SNEGSKA (reference sequence). The CDR3 consists of 11 residues. The CDR3, as DNA: TGCAGTGCCAGACAGTTTTTCGAGCAGTACTTC. This encodes CSARQFFEQYF.

This clonotype is labeled as medium-sized. The chain employs TRBV10-3 and TRBJ2-6; TRBD1 matches 8 bases. The CDR3 covers 18 residues. Trimming took 3 bases from V and 0 from J; bases not matched to a gene: 7. From germline, CDR1 is ENHRY and CDR2 SYGVKD. The CDR3 DNA sequence: TGTGCCATCAGTGAAAAGGACAGGGACATCTCTGGGGCCAACGTCCTGACTTTC. Its translation: CAISEKDRDISGANVLTF.